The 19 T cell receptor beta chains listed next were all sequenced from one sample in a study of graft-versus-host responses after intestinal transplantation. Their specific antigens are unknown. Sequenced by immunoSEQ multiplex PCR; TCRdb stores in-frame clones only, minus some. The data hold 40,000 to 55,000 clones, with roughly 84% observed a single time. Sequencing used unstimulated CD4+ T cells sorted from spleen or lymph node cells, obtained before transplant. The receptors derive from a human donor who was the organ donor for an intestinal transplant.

This CDR3 reads CASSDPGTPSPTF. The CDR3 DNA follows: TGTGCCAGCAGTGACCCCGGGACTCCCTCCCCTACCTTC. This rearrangement joins TRBV6-1 to TRBJ1-2; weak D call: TRBD1 (5 bases). CDR1 is MNHNS and CDR2 is SASEGT in the germline V gene. The CDR3 has 13 amino acids. The ends were cut back, 3 bases at V and 14 bases at J, with 19 bases in the middle.

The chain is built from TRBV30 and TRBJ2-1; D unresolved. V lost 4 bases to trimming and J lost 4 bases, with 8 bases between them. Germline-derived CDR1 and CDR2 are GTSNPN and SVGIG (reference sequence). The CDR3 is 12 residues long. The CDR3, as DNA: TGTGCCTGGAATGGCAGATACAATGAGCAGTTCTTC. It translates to CAWNGRYNEQFF. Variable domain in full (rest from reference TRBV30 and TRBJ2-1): SQTIHQWPATLVQPVGSPLSLECTVEGTSNPNLYWYRQAAGRGLQLLFYSVGIGQISSEVPQNLSASRPQDRQFILSSKKLLLSDSGFYLCAWNGRYNEQFFGPGTRLTVL.

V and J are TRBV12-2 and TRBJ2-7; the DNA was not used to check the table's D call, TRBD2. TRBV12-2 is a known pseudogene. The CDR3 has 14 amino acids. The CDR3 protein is CASRVLGSIDEQYF. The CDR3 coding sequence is TGTGCAAGTCGCGTCCTTGGGAGTATCGACGAGCAGTACTTC.

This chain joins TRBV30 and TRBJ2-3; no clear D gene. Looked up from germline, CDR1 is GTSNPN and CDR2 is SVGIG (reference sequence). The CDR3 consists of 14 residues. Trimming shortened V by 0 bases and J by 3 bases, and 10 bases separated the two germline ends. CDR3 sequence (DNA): TGTGCCTGGAGTGTAGCCCCTCTGACAGATACGCAGTATTTT. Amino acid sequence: CAWSVAPLTDTQYF.

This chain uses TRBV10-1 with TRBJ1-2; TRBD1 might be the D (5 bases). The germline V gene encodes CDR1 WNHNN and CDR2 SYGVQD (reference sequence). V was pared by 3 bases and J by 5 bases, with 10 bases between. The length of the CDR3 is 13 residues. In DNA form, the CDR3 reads TGCGCCAGCAGTGATCGTGGGGCATATGGCTACACCTTC. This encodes CASSDRGAYGYTF.

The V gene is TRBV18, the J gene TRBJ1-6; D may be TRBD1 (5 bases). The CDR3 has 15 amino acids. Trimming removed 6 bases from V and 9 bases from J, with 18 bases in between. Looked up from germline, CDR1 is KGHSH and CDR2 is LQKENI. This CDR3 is CASSSGIMSLSPLHF. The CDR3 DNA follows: TGTGCCAGCTCCTCAGGGATAATGTCCCTTTCACCCCTCCACTTT.

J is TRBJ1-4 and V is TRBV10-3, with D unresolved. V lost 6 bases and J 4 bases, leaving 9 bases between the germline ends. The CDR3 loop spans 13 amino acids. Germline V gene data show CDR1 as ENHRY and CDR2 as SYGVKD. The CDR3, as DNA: TGTGCCATCAGCGTGGTCTTTAATGAAAAACTGTTTTTT. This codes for CAISVVFNEKLFF.

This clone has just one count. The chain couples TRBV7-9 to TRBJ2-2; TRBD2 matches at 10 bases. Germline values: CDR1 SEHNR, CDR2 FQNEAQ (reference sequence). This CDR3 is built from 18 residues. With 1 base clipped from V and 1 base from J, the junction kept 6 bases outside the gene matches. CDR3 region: CASSLEYSGRKNTGELFF. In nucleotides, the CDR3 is TGTGCCAGCAGCTTAGAATATAGCGGGAGGAAGAACACCGGGGAGCTGTTTTTT.

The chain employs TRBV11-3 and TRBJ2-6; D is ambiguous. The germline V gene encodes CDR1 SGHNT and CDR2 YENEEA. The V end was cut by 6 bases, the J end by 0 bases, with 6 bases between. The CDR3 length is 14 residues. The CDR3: CASRADSGANVLTF. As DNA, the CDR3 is TGTGCCAGCAGGGCCGACTCTGGGGCCAACGTCCTGACTTTC.

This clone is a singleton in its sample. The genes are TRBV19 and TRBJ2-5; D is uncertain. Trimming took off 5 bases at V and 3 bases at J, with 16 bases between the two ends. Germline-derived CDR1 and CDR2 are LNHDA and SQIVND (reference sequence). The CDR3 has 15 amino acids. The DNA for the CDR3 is TGTGCCAGTAGTCTAATCCCCCAGGTGAAAGAGACCCAGTACTTC. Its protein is CASSLIPQVKETQYF. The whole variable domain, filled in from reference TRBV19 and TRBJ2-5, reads DGGITQSPKYLFRKEGQNVTLSCEQNLNHDAMYWYRQDPGQGLRLIYYSQIVNDFQKGDIAEGYSVSREKKESFPLTVTSAQKNPTAFYLCASSLIPQVKETQYFGPGTRLLVL.

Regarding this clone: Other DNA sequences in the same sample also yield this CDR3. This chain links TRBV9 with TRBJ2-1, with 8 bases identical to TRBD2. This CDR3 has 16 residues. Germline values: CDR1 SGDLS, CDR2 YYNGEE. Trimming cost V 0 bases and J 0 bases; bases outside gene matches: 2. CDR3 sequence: CASSVEAGVSYNEQFF. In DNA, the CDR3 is TGTGCCAGCAGCGTAGAAGCGGGAGTCTCCTACAATGAGCAGTTCTTC.

CDR3 in DNA: TGTGCCAGCTCAACTATAGCGGGAGGAAACACCGGGGAGCTGTTTTTT. This translates into CASSTIAGGNTGELFF. The chain has TRBV18 and TRBJ2-2, with TRBD2 matching over 10 bases. Germline V gene data show CDR1 as KGHSH and CDR2 as LQKENI. This CDR3 is built from 16 residues. V was pared by 5 bases and J by 2 bases, with 5 bases of the junction left unmatched. Combining the CDR3 with reference TRBV18 and TRBJ2-2 gives the whole variable domain NAGVMQNPRHLVRRRGQEARLRCSPMKGHSHVYWYRQLPEEGLKFMVYLQKENIIDESGMPKERFSAEFPKEGPSILRIQQVVRGDSAAYFCASSTIAGGNTGELFFGEGSRLTVL.

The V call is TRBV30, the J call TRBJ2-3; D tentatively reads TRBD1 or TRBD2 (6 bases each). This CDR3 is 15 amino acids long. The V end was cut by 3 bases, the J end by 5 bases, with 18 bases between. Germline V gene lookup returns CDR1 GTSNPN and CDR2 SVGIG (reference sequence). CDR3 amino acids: CAWSLLGGRIDTQYF. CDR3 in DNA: TGTGCCTGGAGCCTGCTGGGGGGCCGGATAGATACGCAGTATTTT.

DNA for the CDR3: TGCAGCGTTGCCCAGGTCCAGGGGGGTCCGCGACACTTT. Encoded protein: CSVAQVQGGPRHF. The V call is TRBV29-1, the J call TRBJ1-6; 7 bases fit TRBD1. V was clipped by 4 bases and J by 19 bases; unmatched bases: 16. The CDR3 spans 13 residues. CDR1 and CDR2 from the germline V gene are SQVTM and ANQGSEA.

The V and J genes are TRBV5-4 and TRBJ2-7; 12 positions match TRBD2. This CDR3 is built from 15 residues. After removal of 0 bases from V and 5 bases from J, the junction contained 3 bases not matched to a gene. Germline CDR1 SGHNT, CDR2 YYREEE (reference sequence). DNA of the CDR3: TGTGCCAGCAGCTTGGGACTAGCGGGGGACCACGAGCAGTACTTC. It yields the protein CASSLGLAGDHEQYF.

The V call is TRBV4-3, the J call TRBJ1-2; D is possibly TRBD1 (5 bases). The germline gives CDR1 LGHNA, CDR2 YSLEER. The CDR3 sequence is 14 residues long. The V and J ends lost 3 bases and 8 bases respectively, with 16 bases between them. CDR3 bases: TGCGCCAGCAGCCATTCTTTGGGGGTTTACGGCTACACCTTC. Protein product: CASSHSLGVYGYTF.

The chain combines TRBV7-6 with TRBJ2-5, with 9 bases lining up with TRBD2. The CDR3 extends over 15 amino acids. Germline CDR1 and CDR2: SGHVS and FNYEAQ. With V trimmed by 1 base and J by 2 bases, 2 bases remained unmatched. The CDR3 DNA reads TGTGCCAGCAGCTTAGGTACTAGCGGGCAAGAGACCCAGTACTTC. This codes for CASSLGTSGQETQYF.

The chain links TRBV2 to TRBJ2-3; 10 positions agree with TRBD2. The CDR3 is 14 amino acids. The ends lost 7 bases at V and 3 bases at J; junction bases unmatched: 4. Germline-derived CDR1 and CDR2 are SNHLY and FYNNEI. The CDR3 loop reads CASTLTSGTDTQYF. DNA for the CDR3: TGTGCCAGCACCTTGACTAGCGGGACAGATACGCAGTATTTT.

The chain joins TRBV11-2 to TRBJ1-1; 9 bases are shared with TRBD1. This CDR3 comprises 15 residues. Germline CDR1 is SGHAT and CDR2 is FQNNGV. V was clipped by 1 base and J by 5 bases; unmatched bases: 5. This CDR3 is CASSLVGTGMTEAFF. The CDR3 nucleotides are TGTGCCAGCAGCTTAGTCGGGACAGGGATGACTGAAGCTTTCTTT. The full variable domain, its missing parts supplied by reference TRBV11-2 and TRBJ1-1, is EAGVAQSPRYKIIEKRQSVAFWCNPISGHATLYWYQQILGQGPKLLIQFQNNGVVDDSQLPKDRFSAERLKGVDSTLKIQPAKLEDSAVYLCASSLVGTGMTEAFFGQGTRLTVV.